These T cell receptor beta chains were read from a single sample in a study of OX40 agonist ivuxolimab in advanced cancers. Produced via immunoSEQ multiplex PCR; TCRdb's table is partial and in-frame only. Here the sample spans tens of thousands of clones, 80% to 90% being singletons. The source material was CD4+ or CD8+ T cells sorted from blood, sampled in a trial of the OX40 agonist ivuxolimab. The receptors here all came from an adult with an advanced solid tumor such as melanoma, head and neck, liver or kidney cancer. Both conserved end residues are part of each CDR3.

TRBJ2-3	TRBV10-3	CAIRNGQSTDTQYF
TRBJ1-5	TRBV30	CAWTKKGSNQPQHF
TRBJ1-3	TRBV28	CASSSGTSGNTIYF
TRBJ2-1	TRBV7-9	CASSSPGVSGRAISEQFF
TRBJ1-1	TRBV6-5	CASNSVRGTEAFF
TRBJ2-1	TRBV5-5	CASSLRGVGDNEQFF
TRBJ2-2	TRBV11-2	CASSFQAGMGGELFF
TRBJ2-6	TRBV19	CASRPPGAPSGANVLTF
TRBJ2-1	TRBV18	CASSPGQSYNEQFF
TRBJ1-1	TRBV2	CASQNGYYTEAFF
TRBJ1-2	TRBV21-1	CASTTFQGAWSGYTF
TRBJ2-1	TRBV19	CASSIRRSSYNEQFF
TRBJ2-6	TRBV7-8	CASSLAVLGSGANVLTF
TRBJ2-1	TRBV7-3	CASSPDLSEQFF
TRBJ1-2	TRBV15	CATSRDDHQGGYTF
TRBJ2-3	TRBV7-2	CASSDWRVTDTQYF
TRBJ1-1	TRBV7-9	CASSPRGTANTEAFF
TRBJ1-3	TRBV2	CASSERAGTGNTIYF
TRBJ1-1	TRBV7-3	CASREDFNTEAFF
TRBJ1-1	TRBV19	CATFPPASTEAFF
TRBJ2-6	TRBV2	CASSGQLSGANVLTF
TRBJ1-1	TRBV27	CASRAGMTMNTEAFF
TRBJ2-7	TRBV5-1	CASSPVVQGAGEQYF
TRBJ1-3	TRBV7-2	CASSPRDSARRGNTIYF
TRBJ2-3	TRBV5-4	CASSQDLARSTDTQYF
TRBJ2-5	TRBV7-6	CASSLGIQETQYF
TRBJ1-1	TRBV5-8	CASSSGQGRTEAFF
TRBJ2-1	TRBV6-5	CASSYRQGREQFF
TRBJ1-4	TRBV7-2	CASRSGTGPEKLFF
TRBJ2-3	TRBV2	CASSDNGRAPSTDTQYF
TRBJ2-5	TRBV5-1	CASSTGGTARQETQYF
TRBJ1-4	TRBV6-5	CASSRTGVGNEKLFF
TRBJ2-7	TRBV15	CATSRTPYTYEQYF
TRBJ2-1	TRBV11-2	CASRASGIINEQFF
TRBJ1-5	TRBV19	CASSIEQGNQPQHF
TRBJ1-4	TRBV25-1	CASSPKATNEKLFF
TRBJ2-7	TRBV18	CASSPGLAGLTYEQYF
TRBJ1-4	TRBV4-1	CASSLPARGGEKLFF
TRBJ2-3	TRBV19	CASRHTWTGLGTDTQYF
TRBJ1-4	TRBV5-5	CASSLPGQGNEKLFF